This TCR beta chain is drawn from a study of blood T cell repertoires in COVID-19. Study details: From T cells, B-cell-depleted T cells, or PBMCs came the material, which was cDNA or gDNA.

Sequencing was performed with immunoSEQ multiplex PCR; in TCRdb, only in-frame clones are kept and a portion is missing. The sample records about 110,000 clones, about 87% being singletons. The V gene's germline CDR1 is SGHTS and CDR2 YDEGEE. V gave up 4 bases and J gave up 1 base; unmatched junction bases: 4. The CDR3 extends over 16 amino acids. This TCR came from a human donor in a cohort sampled during active COVID-19. The sample consisted of peripheral blood. The rearrangement links TRBV5-8 to TRBJ2-1; 11 bases match TRBD2. The CDR3 nucleotides read TGTGCCAGCAGCCCAGGGACTAGCGGTTCCTACAATGAGCAGTTCTTC. This gives the protein CASSPGTSGSYNEQFF. Using reference TRBV5-8 and TRBJ2-1 for the parts outside the CDR3, the full variable domain is EAGVTQSPTHLIKTRGQQATLRCSPISGHTSVYWYQQALGLGLQFLLWYDEGEERNRGNFPPRFSGRQFPNYSSELNVNALELEDSALYLCASSPGTSGSYNEQFFGPGTRLTVL.